What follows are 3 T cell receptor beta chains derived from one specimen sequenced in a study of regulatory T cells in long-lasting Graves disease. Construction of the TCR beta libraries employed iRepertoire HTBI primers in conjunction with Arm-PCR of CDR3 regions. From the multiplex PCR reads, TCRdb called clonotypes with MiXCR, one entry per CDR3 protein. The sample has 450,000 to 600,000 distinct CDR3 sequences; roughly 13% are singletons. Documented time point: newly diagnosed GD, antithyroid drugs for less than 3 months. Generation of the TCR library employed RNA extracted from PBMCs. These data are also associated with another study on T cells in Graves' hyperthyroidism and ophthalmopathy.

This material consisted of peripheral blood mononuclear cells (PBMCs), taken at new diagnosis, from a patient treated with antithyroid drugs. These receptors all come from a man between 25 and 39 years old with Graves disease.

This clonotype was seen ten or more times. The chain employs TRBV2 and TRBJ2-1; TRBD2 matches 12 bases. CDR1 SNHLY and CDR2 FYNNEI come from the germline V gene. The CDR3 covers 16 residues. The trim removed 7 bases at V and 9 bases at J, leaving 13 bases unmatched. The CDR3 nucleotides read TGTGCCAGCACCCCAGAGAGACTAGCGGGAGTGGGTGAGCAGTTCTTC. Translated, it gives CASTPERLAGVGEQFF.

This chain links TRBV20-1 with TRBJ2-7; D remains unclear. CDR1 is DFQATT and CDR2 is SNEGSKA in the germline V gene (reference sequence). With 6 bases removed from V and 3 bases from J, the gap between germline ends came to 12 bases. CDR3 length equals 12 residues. In nucleotides, the CDR3 is TGCAGTGCCGCCCTTCTCGGCTACGAGCAGTACTTC. Translation: CSAALLGYEQYF.

A word on this clonotype: Given a much more abundant clone one base away, this may be a read error. The conserved final phenylalanine or tryptophan is absent from the CDR3, which likely points to a read error. The chain combines TRBV18 with TRBJ1-1, with unresolved D. The CDR3 contains 13 residues. Deletions cut 0 bases from V and 3 bases from J, with 5 bases between. Germline-derived CDR1 and CDR2 are KGHSH and LQKENI. CDR3 amino acids: CASSPPDYTEAFY. The DNA of the CDR3 is TGTGCCAGCTCACCACCGGATTACACTGAAGCTTTCTAT.